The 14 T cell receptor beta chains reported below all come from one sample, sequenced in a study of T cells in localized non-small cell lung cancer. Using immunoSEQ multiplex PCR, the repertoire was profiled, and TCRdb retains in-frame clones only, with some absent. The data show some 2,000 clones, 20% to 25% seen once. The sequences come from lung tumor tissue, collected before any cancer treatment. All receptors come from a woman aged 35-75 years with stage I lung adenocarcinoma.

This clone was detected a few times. CDR3 coding DNA: TGTGCCAGCAGCTTCAGGGGGGCCGGGAGCACTGAAGCTTTCTTT. Translating it yields CASSFRGAGSTEAFF. The rearrangement links TRBV11-3 to TRBJ1-1, with 7 bases fitting TRBD1. With 3 bases clipped from V and 4 bases from J, the junction kept 8 bases outside the gene matches. This CDR3 has 15 residues. Germline CDR1 and CDR2: SGHNT and YENEEA.

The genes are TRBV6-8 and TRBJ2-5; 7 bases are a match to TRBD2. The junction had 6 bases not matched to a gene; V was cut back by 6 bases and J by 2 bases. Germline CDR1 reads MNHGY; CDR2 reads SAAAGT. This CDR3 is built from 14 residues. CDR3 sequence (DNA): TGTGCCAGCAGGACGGGGGGAACTCAAGAGACCCAGTACTTC. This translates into CASRTGGTQETQYF.

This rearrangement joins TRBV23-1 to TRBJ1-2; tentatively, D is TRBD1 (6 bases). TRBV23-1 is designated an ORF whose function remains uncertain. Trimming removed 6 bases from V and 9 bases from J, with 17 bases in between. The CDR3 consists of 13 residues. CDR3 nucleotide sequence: TGCGCCAGCAGATTGGGGGGCAATGCTAGCTACACCTTC. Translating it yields CASRLGGNASYTF.

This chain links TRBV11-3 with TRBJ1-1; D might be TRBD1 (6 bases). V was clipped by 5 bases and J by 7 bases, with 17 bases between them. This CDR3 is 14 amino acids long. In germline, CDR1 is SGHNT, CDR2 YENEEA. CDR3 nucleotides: TGTGCCAGCAGCCAACCATCAGGGGTGAGTGAAGCTTTCTTT. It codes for CASSQPSGVSEAFF. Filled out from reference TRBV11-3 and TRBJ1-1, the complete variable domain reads EAGVVQSPRYKIIEKKQPVAFWCNPISGHNTLYWYLQNLGQGPELLIRYENEEAVDDSQLPKDRFSAERLKGVDSTLKIQPAELGDSAVYLCASSQPSGVSEAFFGQGTRLTVV.

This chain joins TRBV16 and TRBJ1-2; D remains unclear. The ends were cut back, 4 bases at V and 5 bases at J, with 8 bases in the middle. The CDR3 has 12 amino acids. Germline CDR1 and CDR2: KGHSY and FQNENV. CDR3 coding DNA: TGTGCCAGCAGCCCCCGGGGATATGGCTACACCTTC. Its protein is CASSPRGYGYTF. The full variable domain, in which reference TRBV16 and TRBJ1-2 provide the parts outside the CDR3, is GEEVAQTPKHLVRGEGQKAKLYCAPIKGHSYVFWYQQVLKNEFKFLISFQNENVFDETGMPKERFSAKCLPNSPCSLEIQATKLEDSAVYFCASSPRGYGYTFGSGTRLTVV.

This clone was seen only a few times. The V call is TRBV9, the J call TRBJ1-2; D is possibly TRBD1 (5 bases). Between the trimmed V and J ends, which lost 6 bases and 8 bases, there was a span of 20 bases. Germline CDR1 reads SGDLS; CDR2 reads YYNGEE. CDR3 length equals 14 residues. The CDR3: CASTRSPGGTGYTF. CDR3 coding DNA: TGTGCCAGCACCAGGTCTCCCGGGGGTACGGGCTACACCTTC. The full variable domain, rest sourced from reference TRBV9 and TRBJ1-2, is DSGVTQTPKHLITATGQRVTLRCSPRSGDLSVYWYQQSLDQGLQFLIQYYNGEERAKGNILERFSAQQFPDLHSELNLSSLELGDSALYFCASTRSPGGTGYTFGSGTRLTVV.

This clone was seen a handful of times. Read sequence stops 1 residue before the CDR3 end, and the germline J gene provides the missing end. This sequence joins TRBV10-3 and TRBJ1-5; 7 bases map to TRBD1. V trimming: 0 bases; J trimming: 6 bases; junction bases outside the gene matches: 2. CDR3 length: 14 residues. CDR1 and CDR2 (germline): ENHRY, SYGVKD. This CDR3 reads CAISESRDSQPQHF. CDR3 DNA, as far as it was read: TGTGCCATCAGTGAGTCGAGGGACAGTCAGCCCCAGCAT.

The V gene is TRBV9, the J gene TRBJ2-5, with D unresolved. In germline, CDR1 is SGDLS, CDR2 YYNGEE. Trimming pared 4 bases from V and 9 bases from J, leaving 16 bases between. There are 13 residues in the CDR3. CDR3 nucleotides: TGTGCCAGCAGCCCCCAGCCCTCAATGGCCCAGTACTTC. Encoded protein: CASSPQPSMAQYF.

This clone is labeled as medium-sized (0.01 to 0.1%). CDR3 DNA: TGTGCCAGCAGACATGTCTCAACCAATGAGCAGTTCTTC. Amino acid sequence: CASRHVSTNEQFF. The chain is built from TRBV6-8 and TRBJ2-1; unclear D gene. The CDR3 sequence is 13 residues long. The germline V gene encodes CDR1 MNHGY and CDR2 SAAAGT. Trimming pared 6 bases from V and 6 bases from J, leaving 12 bases between.

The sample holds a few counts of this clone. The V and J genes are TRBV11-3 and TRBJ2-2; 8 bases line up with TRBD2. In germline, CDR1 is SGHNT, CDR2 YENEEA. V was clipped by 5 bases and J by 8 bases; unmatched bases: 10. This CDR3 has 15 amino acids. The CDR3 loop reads CASSPNPGGVGELFF. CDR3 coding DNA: TGTGCCAGCAGCCCAAACCCCGGGGGGGTAGGGGAGCTGTTTTTT.

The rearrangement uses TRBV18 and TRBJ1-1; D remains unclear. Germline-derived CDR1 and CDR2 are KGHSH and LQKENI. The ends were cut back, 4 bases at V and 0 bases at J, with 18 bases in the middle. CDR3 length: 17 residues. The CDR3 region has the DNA TGTGCCAGCTCACTATCCACCCTAACCTCAATGAACACTGAAGCTTTCTTT. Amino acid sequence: CASSLSTLTSMNTEAFF.

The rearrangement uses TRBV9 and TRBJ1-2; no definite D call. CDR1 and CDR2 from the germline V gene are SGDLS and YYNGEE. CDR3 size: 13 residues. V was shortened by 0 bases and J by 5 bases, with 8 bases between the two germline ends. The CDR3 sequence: CASSVEDPYGYTF. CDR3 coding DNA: TGTGCCAGCAGCGTAGAGGATCCTTATGGCTACACCTTC.

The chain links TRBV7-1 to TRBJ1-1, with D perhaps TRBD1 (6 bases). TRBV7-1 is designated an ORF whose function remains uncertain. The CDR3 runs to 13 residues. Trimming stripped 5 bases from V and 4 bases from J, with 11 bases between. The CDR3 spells CASSLGQLTEAFF. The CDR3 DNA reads TGTGCCAGCAGCCTCGGACAGCTCACTGAAGCTTTCTTT.

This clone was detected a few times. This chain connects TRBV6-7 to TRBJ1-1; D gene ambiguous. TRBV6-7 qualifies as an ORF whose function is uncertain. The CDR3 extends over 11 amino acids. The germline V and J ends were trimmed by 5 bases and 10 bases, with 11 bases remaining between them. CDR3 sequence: CASSQVASAFF. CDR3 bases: TGTGCCAGCAGTCAGGTAGCGTCAGCTTTCTTT.